A single sample gave rise to the 13 T cell receptor beta chains below, sequenced in a study of cytomegalovirus exposure and HLA in healthy donors. PCR primers comprised 60 Vbeta and 13 Jbeta primers. Sequencing was performed with immunoSEQ multiplex PCR; in TCRdb, only in-frame clones are kept and a portion is missing. The data contain 130,000 or so clones, roughly 86% of them singletons. The sequenced sample consisted of PBMCs. These receptor sequences come from a man younger than 35 in good health and CMV-seropositive.

The rearrangement joins TRBV21-1 to TRBJ2-5; the D call in the table, TRBD2, was not verified against the DNA. TRBV21-1 is tagged as a pseudogene. This CDR3 is 14 amino acids long. The CDR3 coding sequence is TGTGCCAGCAGCAATCTGAGAAATCAAGAGACCCAGTACTTC. Residues: CASSNLRNQETQYF.

V and J are TRBV5-8 and TRBJ1-1, with D perhaps matching TRBD1 (6 bases). Germline V CDR1 and CDR2: SGHTS, YDEGEE. The CDR3 is 14 amino acids. V was shortened by 7 bases and J by 0 bases, with 13 bases between the two germline ends. This CDR3 reads CASGKDSMNTEAFF. The CDR3 region has the DNA TGTGCCAGCGGCAAGGACAGCATGAACACTGAAGCTTTCTTT. Full variable domain (missing parts from reference TRBV5-8 and TRBJ1-1): EAGVTQSPTHLIKTRGQQATLRCSPISGHTSVYWYQQALGLGLQFLLWYDEGEERNRGNFPPRFSGRQFPNYSSELNVNALELEDSALYLCASGKDSMNTEAFFGQGTRLTVV.

The chain has TRBV6-5 and TRBJ2-5; D not certain. Trimming took 5 bases from V and 3 from J, leaving 10 bases between them. The germline V gene encodes CDR1 MNHEY and CDR2 SVGAGI. The CDR3 covers 13 residues. The CDR3 loop is CASSGAWEETQYF. In DNA form, the CDR3 reads TGTGCCAGCAGTGGAGCATGGGAAGAGACCCAGTACTTC.

This clone was recorded only once. The chain links TRBV5-1 to TRBJ1-1; D is uncertain. With 2 bases removed from V and 3 bases from J, the gap between germline ends came to 11 bases. Germline V gene lookup returns CDR1 SGHRS and CDR2 YFSETQ. The CDR3 is 14 residues long. The DNA for the CDR3 is TGCGCCAGCAGCTTAGTTGATTCGGACACTGAAGCTTTCTTT. Amino acids: CASSLVDSDTEAFF.

This clone appeared once. The chain is built from TRBV5-4 and TRBJ2-5; D unresolved. Germline assignment: CDR1 SGHNT and CDR2 YYREEE (reference sequence). V gave up 2 bases and J gave up 2 bases, with 10 bases separating them. CDR3 size: 14 residues. CDR3 residues: CASSLRRSQETQYF. The CDR3 coding sequence is TGTGCCAGCAGCTTAAGAAGGAGTCAAGAGACCCAGTACTTC.

This chain connects TRBV21-1 to TRBJ2-5; the DNA was not compared with TRBD2, the D call given in the table. TRBV21-1 is shown as a pseudogene. The CDR3 totals 15 residues. The CDR3 DNA sequence: TGTGCCAGCAGCAAATCCTCGGCTAAGGAGGAGACCCAGTACTTC. Translating gives CASSKSSAKEETQYF.

The chain combines TRBV5-4 with TRBJ2-7; D is perhaps TRBD2 (6 bases). The CDR3 runs 15 residues. The V and J ends lost 4 bases and 0 bases respectively, with 14 bases between them. CDR1 is SGHNT and CDR2 is YYREEE in the germline V gene (reference sequence). In nucleotides, the CDR3 is TGTGCCAGCAGCCCCGGACCCGGGAGCTCCTACGAGCAGTACTTC. Its translation is CASSPGPGSSYEQYF.

The rearrangement links TRBV19 to TRBJ2-2; 8 bases map to TRBD2. The CDR3 has 16 residues. With 3 bases clipped from V and 7 bases from J, the junction kept 10 bases outside the gene matches. From germline, CDR1 is LNHDA and CDR2 SQIVND (reference sequence). The CDR3 loop reads CASSIHEAGAFGELFF. CDR3 nucleotide sequence: TGTGCCAGTAGTATCCATGAAGCGGGAGCGTTCGGGGAGCTGTTTTTT.

The sample holds a few counts of this clone. J is TRBJ1-1 and V is TRBV6-5; no definite D call. The CDR3 contains 12 residues. The V end was cut by 3 bases, the J end by 11 bases, with 13 bases between. The germline V gene has CDR1 MNHEY and CDR2 SVGAGI. The CDR3 sequence is CASSYAGEKAFF. As DNA, the CDR3 is TGTGCCAGCAGTTATGCCGGAGAAAAGGCTTTCTTT.

The chain is built from TRBV2 and TRBJ1-5; a possible D gene is TRBD1 (6 bases). Trimming cost V 7 bases and J 9 bases, with 19 bases left between them. Germline V gene sequence: CDR1 SNHLY, CDR2 FYNNEI. The CDR3 loop spans 14 amino acids. CDR3 DNA sequence: TGTGCCAGCAAGGTGGAAGGGGGTAGGAGGCCCCAGCATTTT. This encodes CASKVEGGRRPQHF.

The chain combines TRBV5-1 with TRBJ1-2; 11 bases are shared with TRBD1. CDR3 length: 16 residues. The germline V gene encodes CDR1 SGHRS and CDR2 YFSETQ. The V gene end was trimmed by 2 bases and the J gene end by 5 bases; junction bases not matched to a gene: 8. CDR3: CASSFGPGQGVYGYTF. The CDR3 region has the DNA TGCGCCAGCAGCTTTGGGCCGGGACAGGGGGTATATGGCTACACCTTC.

V usage is TRBV28 and J usage is TRBJ1-1; D might be TRBD1 (6 bases). Trimming shortened V by 5 bases and J by 5 bases, and 15 bases separated the two germline ends. CDR3 length equals 14 residues. The germline gives CDR1 MDHEN, CDR2 SYDVKM. The CDR3 sequence is CASSPRGGRTEAFF. CDR3 DNA sequence: TGTGCCAGCAGTCCCCGCGGGGGCAGGACTGAAGCTTTCTTT. Filled out from reference TRBV28 and TRBJ1-1, the complete variable domain reads DVKVTQSSRYLVKRTGEKVFLECVQDMDHENMFWYRQDPGLGLRLIYFSYDVKMKEKGDIPEGYSVSREKKERFSLILESASTNQTSMYLCASSPRGGRTEAFFGQGTRLTVV.

The chain uses TRBV6-6 and TRBJ2-7; maybe TRBD1 (6 bases). This CDR3 comprises 13 residues. V lost 6 bases and J 3 bases, leaving 12 bases between the germline ends. The germline gives CDR1 MNHNY, CDR2 SVGAGI (reference sequence). CDR3: CASSHGQFYEQYF. In nucleotides, the CDR3 is TGTGCCAGCAGCCACGGACAGTTCTACGAGCAGTACTTC.